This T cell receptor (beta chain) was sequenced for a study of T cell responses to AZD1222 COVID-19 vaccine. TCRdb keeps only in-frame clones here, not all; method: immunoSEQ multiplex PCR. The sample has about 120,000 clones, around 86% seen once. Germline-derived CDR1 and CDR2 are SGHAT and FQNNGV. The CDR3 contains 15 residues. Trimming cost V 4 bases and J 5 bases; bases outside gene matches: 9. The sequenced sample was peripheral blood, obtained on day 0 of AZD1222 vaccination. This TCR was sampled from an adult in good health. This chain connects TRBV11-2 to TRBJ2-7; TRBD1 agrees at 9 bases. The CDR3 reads CASSSHPDRGHEQYF. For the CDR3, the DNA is TGTGCCAGCAGCTCCCACCCGGACAGGGGCCACGAGCAGTACTTC.